This note documents a single T cell receptor (beta chain) sequence. Its cognate antigen has yet to be identified. Nothing much larger sits one base from this clone, and base qualities are not available. Other DNA sequences in the sample encode the same CDR3. For CDR1 and CDR2, the germline V gene (reference sequence) lists DFQATT and SNEGSKA. Trimming takes 3 bases from V and 4 bases from J, and the germline ends sit 7 bases apart. Including the terminal cysteine and phenylalanine, the CDR3 comprises 11 residues. The kept DNA is CDR3 alone, 33 bases in frame from the first base. Using the deep immunoSEQ assay, multiplex PCR amplified TCR CDR3 regions from genomic DNA. Extracted genomic DNA from each cell subset was spread evenly across all wells of several immunoSEQ 96-well plates, with each plate serving as a replicate. For sorted subsets, each replicate PCR was loaded with about 200 ng genomic DNA, equivalent to some 27,000 T cell genomes. Purified libraries were measured with a Qubit 3.0 fluorometer, size-checked on a Bioanalyzer 2100, and measured again with the KAPA Library Quantification kit. A separate single-read 150-cycle Illumina NextSeq 550 flow cell was used to sequence each immunoSEQ 96-well plate. The original methods were these. Because the immunoSEQ output held only junctional sequences and lacked quality scores, the filtering could not match the filtering applied to full-length reads. Sequences were annotated with PyIR, a Python wrapper for IgBLAST v1.9, and V/J genes and CDR3 were assigned using IMGT germline references. Reads were filtered out if the reads had weak V/J assignments (E-value above 1e-6), no CDR3, stop codons, out-of-frame junctions, or ambiguous translated residues. V3J clonotypes were defined as sequences sharing an identical inferred V gene, J gene, and CDR3 amino acid sequence. The percentage overlap between two repertoires was calculated by dividing the number of shared unique clonotypes by the size of the smaller repertoire. RTK rarefaction, the Chao1 estimator, and Recon v2.1 estimates of unobserved clonotypes were used to assess repertoire richness. OLGA was used to compute generation probabilities for all TCRbeta clonotypes that the gDNA method yielded from a handful of donors. TCRdb holds this immuneACCESS table with in-frame rearrangements only. Some clones are missing; in checked studies, unresolved V genes explain under half, and the rest has no known cause. That table furnishes V, J and clone size, whereas the DNA furnished D and trimming. The sample data list about 2.4 million clones, and roughly 93% of these were observed just once. Approximately 0.35% of the sample comes from the top ten.

This sample is part of a study of shared clonotypes between healthy human individuals (dated by TCRdb to about 2020). General notes on the study: Two women and a few men aged 18 to 49 years were included in the cohort. Between about 0.8 and 9 billion PBMCs per donor were obtained by leukapheresis. The study deeply sequenced blood TCR repertoires of about 5 healthy adults to estimate repertoire size and the extent of clonotype sharing between individuals. For each donor, three plates each were used for CD4 naive and CD4 memory, two plates were used for CD8 naive, and one plate was used for CD8 memory. Libraries were prepared and TCR repertoires were sequenced by different laboratories using diverse techniques, in order to increase sequencing depth and limit assay-specific biases. What the work shows at the level of the full study, not this receptor alone: Estimated clonotype richness was generally larger for naive than for memory subsets. Sampling was restricted to blood, and TCR repertoires in tissue are likely to differ from TCR repertoires in blood. Pairwise subsampling led to the expectation that sequencing depth would affect the degree of clonotype sharing among donors. Compared with non-shared clonotypes, the clonotypes found in all four sorted-subset donors had higher generation probabilities. Rarefaction of sorted-subset datasets indicated incomplete sequencing despite the large sequencing depth. The small number of donors limited the genetic and exposure-history diversity represented. Sharing across four donors was observed for around 5% of naive CD4, over 3% of naive CD8, roughly 2.3% of memory CD4, and roughly 0.4% of memory CD8 clonotypes.

The donors were healthy, HIV-negative adults who had no recently reported acute infections or vaccinations. Every donor was a Caucasian adult living in Nashville, Tennessee, USA. CD4+ T cells were enriched by magnetic negative selection, after which naive cells were positively selected on CD45RA and the negative fraction was taken as the memory subset. Blood was collected by leukapheresis, and PBMCs were isolated by Ficoll-Histopaque density gradient centrifugation and then cryopreserved in liquid nitrogen vapor phase. Analytical flow cytometry was used to check the purity and quantity of every magnetically sorted T cell population. Each sorted fraction had its genomic DNA isolated and then quantified by UV absorbance on a Nanodrop 2000c.

The rearranged chain carries TRBV20-1 and TRBJ2-7; 5 matching bases give a weak D call of TRBD2. The sequence was collected from a man between 18 and 35 years old in good health. Some clones in this sample may be carry-over from other donors' samples. The specimen was naive CD4+ T cells from PBMCs. The intended sense of this specimen's cell subset or site label: CD45RA+ positively selected. The bases read TGCAGTGCTAGTCGGGGTTACGAGCAGTACTTC. It translates as CSASRGYEQYF.